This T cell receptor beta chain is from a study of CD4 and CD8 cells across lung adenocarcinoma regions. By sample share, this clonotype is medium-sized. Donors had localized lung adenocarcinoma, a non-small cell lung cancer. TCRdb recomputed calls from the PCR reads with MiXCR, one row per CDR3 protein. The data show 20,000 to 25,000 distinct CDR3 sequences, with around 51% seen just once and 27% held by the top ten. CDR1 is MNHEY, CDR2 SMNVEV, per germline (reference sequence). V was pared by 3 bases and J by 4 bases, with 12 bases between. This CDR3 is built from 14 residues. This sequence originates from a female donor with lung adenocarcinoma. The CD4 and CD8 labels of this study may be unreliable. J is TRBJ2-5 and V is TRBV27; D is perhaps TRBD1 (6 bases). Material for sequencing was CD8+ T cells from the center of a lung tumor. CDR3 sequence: CASSLSQGSETQYF. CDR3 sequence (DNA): TGTGCCAGCAGTTTGTCACAGGGCTCAGAGACCCAGTACTTC.